This TCR beta chain emerged from a study of blood T cell repertoires in COVID-19. Study context: COVID-19 samples, acute and convalescent, were from the United States, Italy and Spain. In each case, the material was cDNA or gDNA derived from T cells, B-cell-depleted T cells, or PBMCs.

Authors' data handling: From reference gene primer amplification, estimates of nucleated cell counts were derived. Profiling relied on immunoSEQ multiplex PCR, and the TCRdb table lists in-frame clones only, not all of them. V, J and clone size derive from that table, while D and trimming were established from the DNA sequence. Found here are some 220,000 clones, 80% to 90% of them singletons; the top ten hold around 3%. Trimming left V 6 bases short and J 10 bases short, with 12 bases between. This CDR3 has 11 residues. Sequenced input: peripheral blood. The origin of this receptor is a man aged 45-60 years who had recovered from COVID-19. The rearrangement links TRBV12-3 or TRBV12-4 to TRBJ1-2, with D tentatively TRBD1 (6 bases). The CDR3 here is CASSLTGTYTF. DNA for the CDR3: TGTGCCAGCAGCCTGACAGGTACCTACACCTTC.